Below are 4 T cell receptor beta chains sequenced from a single sample in a study of T-cell memory formation after mild COVID-19. Via MiXCR, TCRdb re-called the 5' RACE reads, giving one row per CDR3 protein. The sample has just under 150,000 distinct CDR3 sequences; over 15% are singletons. The sequencing sample was made of PBMCs or a T cell subset sorted from them (not recorded which). The receptor set was obtained from an adult woman who had mild COVID-19 (a few samples of this study predate the infection). Cell type and time point are not known.

This clonotype appeared a few times. The chain carries TRBV6-6 and TRBJ1-5; D call uncertain. V lost 3 bases and J 5 bases, leaving 8 bases between the germline ends. The CDR3 runs to 13 residues. Germline CDR1 MNHNY, CDR2 SVGAGI (reference sequence). CDR3 loop: CASSYGQDQPQHF. CDR3 in DNA: TGTGCCAGCAGTTATGGGCAGGATCAGCCCCAGCATTTT.

The chain has TRBV10-3 and TRBJ1-3, with a weak D call TRBD1 (6 bases). The CDR3 is 14 amino acids. V lost 6 bases, J lost 0 bases, and 9 bases lay in between. Germline V lookup: CDR1 ENHRY, CDR2 SYGVKD. The CDR3 here is CAISTGLSGNTIYF. CDR3 DNA: TGTGCCATCAGCACAGGGCTCTCTGGAAACACCATATATTTT.

The gene calls are TRBV5-1 and TRBJ2-1; TRBD1 might be the D (6 bases). The CDR3 runs 13 residues. Per germline, CDR1 SGHRS and CDR2 YFSETQ. The V gene lost 4 bases and the J gene lost 6 bases, with 11 bases spanning the gap. CDR3 in amino acids: CASSPGEFNEQFF. The CDR3 coding sequence is TGCGCCAGCAGCCCAGGGGAGTTCAATGAGCAGTTCTTC.

This clonotype was found a few times. V is TRBV27 and J is TRBJ2-7; 9 nucleotides agree with TRBD1. Germline-derived CDR1 and CDR2 are MNHEY and SMNVEV (reference sequence). J was trimmed by 7 bases and V by 4 bases; bases with no gene match: 11. CDR3 length equals 15 residues. Here the CDR3 DNA reads TGTGCCAGCAGTTACGTGGGGACAGGGACGGGGGAGCAGTACTTC. As protein: CASSYVGTGTGEQYF.